This is a list of T cell receptor beta chains from one sample in a study of T cell repertoires in cytomegalovirus infection. These TCRs' antigens remain unknown. TCRdb used MiXCR to reprocess the reads, holding one entry per CDR3 protein. This table holds under 95,000 distinct CDR3 sequences, roughly half found once. The sequenced sample was CD8+ T cells from cultured PBMCs, obtained from culture after CMV antigen stimulation. These receptors all come from a human donor in good health (CMV status not recorded). Some clones in this sample may be carry-over from other donors' samples. The CDR3 runs from the conserved cysteine through the conserved F or W. The order of the fields is J gene, V gene, D gene, clone size, CDR3 DNA, CDR3 protein. The D gene is left open where the match is weak. Not every row has a clone size; where given, it reads once, few, many or a size class.

TRBJ1-2	TRBV7-3	.	.	TGTGCCAGCAGCTTATGGACGCATAGCTCGCTAGACTATGGCTACACCTTC	CASSLWTHSSLDYGYTF
TRBJ1-3	TRBV20-1	.	.	TGCAGTGCTAGAGAGGCAGGACGCACCGGAAACACCATATATTTT	CSAREAGRTGNTIYF
TRBJ1-2	TRBV7-9	TRBD1	.	TGTGCCAGCAGCTTAGGATCACAGGGGGCGCGAGGCTACACCTTC	CASSLGSQGARGYTF
TRBJ2-7	TRBV7-2	.	many	TGTGCCAGCAGCTTTTTCACCCCGATCATAAGAAGCTCCTACGAGCAGTACTTC	CASSFFTPIIRSSYEQYF
TRBJ2-7	TRBV5-1	TRBD2	.	TGCGCCAGCAGCTGGGGCGGGGGGTCCTACGAGCAGTACTTC	CASSWGGGSYEQYF
TRBJ2-1	TRBV7-2	.	few	TGTGCCAGCAGCCCCGTGGAGTACAATGAGCAGTTCTTC	CASSPVEYNEQFF
TRBJ2-7	TRBV12-3/TRBV12-4	.	.	TGTGCCAGCAGTTCCGTGGACACCTCCTACGAGCAGTACTTC	CASSSVDTSYEQYF
TRBJ2-2	TRBV12-3/TRBV12-4	.	.	TGTGCCAGCAGTTTGTTCAAACCGAACACCGGGGAGCTGTTTTTT	CASSLFKPNTGELFF
TRBJ1-1	TRBV12-3/TRBV12-4	.	few	TGTGCCAGCAGCCCCTATTCATTACAGTGGACTGAAGCTTTCTTT	CASSPYSLQWTEAFF
TRBJ1-5	TRBV7-2	.	many	TGTGCCAGCAGCCCCATCGGGGGCGCGGGTTATAGCAATCAGCCCCAGCATTTT	CASSPIGGAGYSNQPQHF
TRBJ1-1	TRBV4-2	TRBD1	.	TGTGCCAGCAGCCTCCATCCTTCAGGGGGCAACACTGAAGCTTTCTTT	CASSLHPSGGNTEAFF
TRBJ2-1	TRBV7-3	.	once	TGTGCCAGCAGCTCCCCCGGGCCCAACAATGAGCAGTTCTTC	CASSSPGPNNEQFF
TRBJ2-1	TRBV11-2	.	.	TGTGCCAGCAGCCCCTATCGACAAGCCAATGAGCAGTTCTTC	CASSPYRQANEQFF
TRBJ2-2	TRBV7-9	TRBD1	.	TGTGCCAGCAGCCGGGGAGACAGGGGGAACACCGGGGAGCTGTTTTTT	CASSRGDRGNTGELFF
TRBJ2-5	TRBV7-4	.	.	TGTGCCAGCAGCTTAAATGATGGGTCAGAGACCCAGTACTTC	CASSLNDGSETQYF
TRBJ2-3	TRBV10-3	TRBD2	few	TGTGCCATCACGGGCGGGAGGAAAGATACGCAGTATTTT	CAITGGRKDTQYF
TRBJ2-3	TRBV19	.	.	TGTGCCAGTAGACAACGAGGCAGGGGGGGCTCCACAGATACGCAGTATTTT	CASRQRGRGGSTDTQYF